These T cell receptor beta chains were read from a single sample in a study of cytomegalovirus exposure and HLA in healthy donors. The protocol was immunoSEQ multiplex PCR, while the TCRdb copy is restricted to in-frame clones and leaves out a portion. The table includes roughly 170,000 clones, roughly 84% detected once. Sequenced material: PBMCs. The receptors stem from a male donor in good health and CMV-seronegative. CDR3s include the opening cysteine and the closing phenylalanine or tryptophan. The D gene is left open where the match is weak. Size is omitted from some rows. Given values are once, few, many or a class for expanded clones.

D gene,clone size,V gene,J gene,CDR3 protein,CDR3 DNA
.,.,TRBV6-4,TRBJ2-5,CASSDSMSSGEQYF,TGTGCCAGCAGTGACTCCATGAGTTCTGGGGAGCAGTACTTC
.,.,TRBV29-1,TRBJ2-1,CSVASAVGNEQFF,TGCAGCGTTGCTAGCGCTGTAGGTAATGAGCAGTTCTTC
.,.,TRBV27,TRBJ1-4,CASSRSYNEKLFF,TGTGCCAGCAGTCGAAGCTATAATGAAAAACTGTTTTTT
.,.,TRBV6-6,TRBJ1-2,CASSSQGLGNYGYTF,TGTGCCAGCAGTTCTCAGGGTTTGGGTAACTATGGCTACACCTTC
TRBD2,.,TRBV28,TRBJ2-5,CASGLAGVQETQYF,TGTGCCAGCGGACTAGCGGGAGTTCAAGAGACCCAGTACTTC
TRBD1,.,TRBV27,TRBJ2-4,CASSLFGDSNIQYF,TGTGCCAGCAGTTTATTTGGGGACAGTAACATTCAGTACTTC
.,.,TRBV19,TRBJ2-3,CASSGVNTDTQYF,TGTGCCAGTAGCGGGGTAAACACAGATACGCAGTATTTT
.,.,TRBV6-5,TRBJ1-1,CASRSPKGTEAFF,TGTGCCAGCAGGTCACCAAAGGGGACTGAAGCTTTCTTT
.,.,TRBV28,TRBJ1-5,CASSGVRGNQPQHF,TGTGCCAGCAGCGGCGTAAGAGGTAATCAGCCCCAGCATTTT
.,.,TRBV29-1,TRBJ2-3,CSAGEREVAQYF,TGCAGCGCCGGGGAGAGGGAAGTTGCGCAGTATTTT
TRBD2,few,TRBV27,TRBJ2-1,CASSLSVGLALYNEQFF,TGTGCCAGCAGTTTATCGGTGGGACTAGCGCTGTACAATGAGCAGTTCTTC
TRBD1,.,TRBV5-1,TRBJ1-1,CAEAGGRKKTKTNTEAFF,TGCGCAGAAGCAGGGGGACGGAAAAAAACCAAAACAAACACTGAAGCTTTCTTT
.,.,TRBV18,TRBJ1-5,CASSPVGARDQPQHF,TGTGCCAGCTCACCGGTGGGGGCGCGGGATCAGCCCCAGCATTTT
.,.,TRBV28,TRBJ1-4,CASWGVPTNEKLFF,TGTGCCAGCTGGGGCGTACCGACTAATGAAAAACTGTTTTTT
.,.,TRBV29-1,TRBJ2-2,CSVDFYFTGELFF,TGCAGCGTTGATTTCTACTTCACCGGGGAGCTGTTTTTT
.,.,TRBV27,TRBJ1-1,CASSFGDGGLFGEAFF,TGTGCCAGCAGTTTTGGGGACGGGGGGTTATTTGGTGAAGCTTTCTTT
TRBD1,.,TRBV5-1,TRBJ2-7,CASSPKRRQGAFLSYEQYF,TGCGCCAGCAGCCCGAAACGGCGACAGGGGGCTTTCCTCTCCTACGAGCAGTACTTC
TRBD1,few,TRBV11-1,TRBJ1-2,CASSFARLGFQTGPYGYTF,TGTGCCAGCAGCTTCGCGCGGTTGGGGTTCCAGACAGGGCCCTATGGCTACACCTTC
.,.,TRBV28,TRBJ1-2,CASSPPWSIYGYTF,TGTGCCAGCAGTCCTCCCTGGAGCATCTATGGCTACACCTTC
TRBD1,.,TRBV6-5,TRBJ1-2,CASTLQTGHRSGYTF,TGTGCCAGCACCCTACAGACAGGGCATAGGAGTGGCTACACCTTC
TRBD1,once,TRBV5-5,TRBJ2-7,CASSFRDSYEQYF,TGTGCCAGCAGCTTCCGGGACAGCTACGAGCAGTACTTC
TRBD2,.,TRBV2,TRBJ2-7,CASRTGTSGRAHTYEQYF,TGTGCCAGCAGGACCGGGACTAGCGGGAGGGCCCATACCTACGAGCAGTACTTC
.,.,TRBV25-1,TRBJ1-1,CASSELGGVVAFF,TGTGCCAGCAGTGAATTGGGGGGGGTTGTGGCTTTCTTT
.,.,TRBV7-9,TRBJ1-6,CSSSFQGGTWNNSPLHF,TGTTCCAGCAGCTTCCAGGGTGGGACTTGGAATAATTCACCCCTCCACTTT
TRBD1,.,TRBV10-2,TRBJ2-3,CASREGAVIRYTDTQYF,TGCGCCAGCCGAGAGGGGGCCGTGATTCGGTACACAGATACGCAGTATTTT
.,.,TRBV10-3,TRBJ2-2,CAISDTGSNTGELFF,TGTGCCATCAGTGATACGGGGTCGAACACCGGGGAGCTGTTTTTT
.,.,TRBV6-1,TRBJ2-7,CASTLSRLAYEQYF,TGTGCCAGCACCCTGTCCCGACTGGCATACGAGCAGTACTTC
TRBD1,.,TRBV9,TRBJ1-2,CASSTGQGPNYGYTF,TGTGCCAGCAGCACCGGACAGGGTCCTAACTATGGCTACACCTTC
.,.,TRBV15,TRBJ1-2,CATSRVGGQANYGYTF,TGTGCCACCAGCAGAGTTGGGGGACAAGCTAACTATGGCTACACCTTC
TRBD1,few,TRBV28,TRBJ1-5,CASSLRQGGQPQHF,TGTGCCAGCAGTTTAAGACAGGGCGGTCAGCCCCAGCATTTT
.,.,TRBV18,TRBJ1-2,CASSPPTGYGYTF,TGTGCCAGCTCACCACCGACGGGCTATGGCTACACCTTC
TRBD1,.,TRBV6-6,TRBJ2-7,CASSDGQGAGEQYF,TGTGCCAGCAGTGATGGGCAGGGGGCGGGCGAGCAGTACTTC
TRBD2,.,TRBV6-1,TRBJ2-1,CASSEASGSSYNEQFF,TGTGCCAGCAGTGAAGCTAGCGGGAGCTCCTACAATGAGCAGTTCTTC
.,.,TRBV7-6,TRBJ2-1,CASNHGLKSYNEQFF,TGTGCCAGCAACCACGGACTCAAATCCTACAATGAGCAGTTCTTC